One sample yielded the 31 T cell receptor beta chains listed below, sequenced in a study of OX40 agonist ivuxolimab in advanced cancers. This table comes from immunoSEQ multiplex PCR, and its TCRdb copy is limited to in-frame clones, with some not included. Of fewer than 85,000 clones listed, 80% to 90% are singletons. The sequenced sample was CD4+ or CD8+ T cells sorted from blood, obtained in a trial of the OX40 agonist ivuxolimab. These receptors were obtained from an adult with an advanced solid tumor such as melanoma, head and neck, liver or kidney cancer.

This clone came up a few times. For the CDR3, the DNA is TGTGCCAGCAGCTTCTCTCAGACTGAAGCTTTCTTT. Translated: CASSFSQTEAFF. The rearrangement joins TRBV7-9 to TRBJ1-1; D is unclear. The germline gives CDR1 SEHNR, CDR2 FQNEAQ (reference sequence). The V end lost 3 bases, the J end lost 5 bases, and 7 bases lay between the germline ends. There are 12 residues in the CDR3.

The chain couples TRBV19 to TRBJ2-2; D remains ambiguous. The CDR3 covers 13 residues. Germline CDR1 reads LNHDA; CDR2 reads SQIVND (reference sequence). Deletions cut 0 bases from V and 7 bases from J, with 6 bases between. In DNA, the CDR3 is TGTGCCAGTAGTATAGATCCCCGCGGGGAGCTGTTTTTT. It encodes CASSIDPRGELFF.

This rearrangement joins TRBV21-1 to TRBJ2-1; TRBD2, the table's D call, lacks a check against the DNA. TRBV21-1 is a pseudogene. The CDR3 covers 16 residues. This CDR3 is CASSKGASGTYNEQFF. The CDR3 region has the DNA TGTGCCAGCAGCAAAGGGGCTAGCGGGACTTACAATGAGCAGTTCTTC.

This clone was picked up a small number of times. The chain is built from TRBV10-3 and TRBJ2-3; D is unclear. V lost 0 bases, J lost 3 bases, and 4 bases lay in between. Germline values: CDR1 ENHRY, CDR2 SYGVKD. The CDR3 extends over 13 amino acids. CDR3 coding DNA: TGTGCCATCAGTGAGTCTGGGACAGATACGCAGTATTTT. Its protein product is CAISESGTDTQYF.

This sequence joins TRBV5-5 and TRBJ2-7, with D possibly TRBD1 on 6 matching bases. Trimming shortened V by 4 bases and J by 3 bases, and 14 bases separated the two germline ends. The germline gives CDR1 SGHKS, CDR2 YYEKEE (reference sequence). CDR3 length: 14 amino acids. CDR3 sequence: CASSPHSDSYEQYF. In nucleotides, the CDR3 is TGTGCCAGCAGCCCACACTCGGACAGCTACGAGCAGTACTTC.

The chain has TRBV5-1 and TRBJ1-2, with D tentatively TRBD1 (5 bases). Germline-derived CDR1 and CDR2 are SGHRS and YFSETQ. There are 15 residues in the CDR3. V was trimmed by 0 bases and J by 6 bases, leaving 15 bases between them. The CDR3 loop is CASSLDGRVEDGYTF. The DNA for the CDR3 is TGCGCCAGCAGCTTGGATGGCAGGGTAGAGGATGGCTACACCTTC.

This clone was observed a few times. CDR3 amino acids: CASSLGSTTNYGYTF. The CDR3 nucleotides are TGTGCCAGCAGCTTGGGGAGCACCACTAACTATGGCTACACCTTC. The V gene is TRBV5-4, the J gene TRBJ1-2; D not resolved. V dropped 0 bases and J dropped 0 bases, with 9 bases sitting between them. CDR3 length: 15 amino acids. CDR1 is SGHNT, CDR2 YYREEE, per germline (reference sequence).

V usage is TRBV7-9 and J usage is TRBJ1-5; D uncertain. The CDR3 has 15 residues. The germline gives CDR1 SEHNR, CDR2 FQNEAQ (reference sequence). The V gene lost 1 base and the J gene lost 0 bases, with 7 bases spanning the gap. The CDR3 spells CASSLGGFSNQPQHF. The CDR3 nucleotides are TGTGCCAGCAGCTTAGGAGGATTTAGCAATCAGCCCCAGCATTTT. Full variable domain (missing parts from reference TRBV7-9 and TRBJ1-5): DTGVSQNPRHKITKRGQNVTFRCDPISEHNRLYWYRQTLGQGPEFLTYFQNEAQLEKSRLLSDRFSAERPKGSFSTLEIQRTEQGDSAMYLCASSLGGFSNQPQHFGDGTRLSIL.

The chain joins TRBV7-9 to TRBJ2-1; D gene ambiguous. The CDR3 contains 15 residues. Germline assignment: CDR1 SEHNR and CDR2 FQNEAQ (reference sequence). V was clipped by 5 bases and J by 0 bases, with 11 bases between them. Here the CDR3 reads CASSLLGGSYNEQFF. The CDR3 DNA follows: TGTGCCAGCAGCCTTTTAGGTGGCTCCTACAATGAGCAGTTCTTC.

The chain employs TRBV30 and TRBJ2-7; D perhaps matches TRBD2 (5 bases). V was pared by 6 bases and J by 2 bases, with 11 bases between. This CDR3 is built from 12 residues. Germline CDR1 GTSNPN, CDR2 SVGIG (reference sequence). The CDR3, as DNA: TGTGCCTGCCGGGGAAGGGCCTACGAGCAGTACTTC. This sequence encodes CACRGRAYEQYF.

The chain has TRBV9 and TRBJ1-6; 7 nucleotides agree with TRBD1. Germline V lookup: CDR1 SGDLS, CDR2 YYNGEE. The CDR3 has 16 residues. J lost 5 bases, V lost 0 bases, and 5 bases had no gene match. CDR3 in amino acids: CASSVGWGQNNSPLHF. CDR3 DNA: TGTGCCAGCAGCGTAGGATGGGGACAGAATAATTCACCCCTCCACTTT.

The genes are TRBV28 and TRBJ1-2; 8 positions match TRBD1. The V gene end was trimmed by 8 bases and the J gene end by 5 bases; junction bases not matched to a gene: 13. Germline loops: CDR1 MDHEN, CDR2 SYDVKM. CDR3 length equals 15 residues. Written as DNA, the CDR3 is TGTGCCAGCGCCCCGGCCGGGACAGGAGAATATGGCTACACCTTC. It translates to CASAPAGTGEYGYTF.

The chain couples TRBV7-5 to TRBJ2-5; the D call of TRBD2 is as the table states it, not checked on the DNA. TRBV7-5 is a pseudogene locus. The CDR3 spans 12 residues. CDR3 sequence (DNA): TGTGCACCCCCGAGGCCCATGGAGACCCAGTACTTC. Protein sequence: CAPPRPMETQYF.

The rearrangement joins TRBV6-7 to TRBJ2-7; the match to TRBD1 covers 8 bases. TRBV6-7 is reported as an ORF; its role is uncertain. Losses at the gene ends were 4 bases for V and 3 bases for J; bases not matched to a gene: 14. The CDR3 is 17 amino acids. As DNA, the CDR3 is TGTGCCAGCAGTTCGAGAACGGGGACAGGAGAAAACTACGAGCAGTACTTC. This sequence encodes CASSSRTGTGENYEQYF.

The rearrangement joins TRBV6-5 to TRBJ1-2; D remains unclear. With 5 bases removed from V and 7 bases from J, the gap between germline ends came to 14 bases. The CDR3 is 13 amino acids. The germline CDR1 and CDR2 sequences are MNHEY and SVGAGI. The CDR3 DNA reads TGTGCCAGCAGTACTAAACTATTGGGTGGCTACACCTTC. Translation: CASSTKLLGGYTF.

CDR3 protein: CASSSGIEETQYF. In DNA form, the CDR3 reads TGTGCCAGCAGTTCAGGGATAGAAGAGACCCAGTACTTC. The chain joins TRBV28 to TRBJ2-5; possibly TRBD1 for D (5 bases). Trimming pared 4 bases from V and 3 bases from J, leaving 9 bases between. The CDR3 has 13 residues. Germline V CDR1 and CDR2: MDHEN, SYDVKM.

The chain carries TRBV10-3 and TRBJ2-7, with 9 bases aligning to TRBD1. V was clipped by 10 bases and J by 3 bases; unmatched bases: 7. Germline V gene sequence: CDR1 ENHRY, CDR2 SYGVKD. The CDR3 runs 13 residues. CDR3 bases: TGTGCCACCGGGACAGGGCACGTCTACGAGCAGTACTTC. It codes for CATGTGHVYEQYF.

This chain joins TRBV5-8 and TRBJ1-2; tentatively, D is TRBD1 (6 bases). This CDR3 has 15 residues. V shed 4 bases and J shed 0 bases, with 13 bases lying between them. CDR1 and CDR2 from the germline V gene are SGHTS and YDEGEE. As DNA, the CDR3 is TGTGCCAGCAGCCCCGGGACACCATCTAACTATGGCTACACCTTC. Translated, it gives CASSPGTPSNYGYTF.

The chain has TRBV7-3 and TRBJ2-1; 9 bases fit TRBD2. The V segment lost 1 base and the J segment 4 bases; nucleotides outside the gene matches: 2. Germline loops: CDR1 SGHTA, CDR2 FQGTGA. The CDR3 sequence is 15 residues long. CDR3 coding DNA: TGTGCCAGCAGCTTAAGCGGGGGGGCGTACAATGAGCAGTTCTTC. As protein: CASSLSGGAYNEQFF.

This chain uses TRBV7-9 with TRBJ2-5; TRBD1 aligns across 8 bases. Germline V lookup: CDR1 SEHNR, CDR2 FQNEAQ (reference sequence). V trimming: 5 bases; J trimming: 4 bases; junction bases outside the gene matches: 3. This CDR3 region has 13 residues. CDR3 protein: CASSPGGRETQYF. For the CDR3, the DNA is TGTGCCAGCAGCCCAGGGGGCAGAGAGACCCAGTACTTC.

The CDR3 loop reads CASSFERGPGGDTQYF. DNA of the CDR3: TGTGCCAGCAGCTTTGAACGGGGGCCGGGAGGAGATACGCAGTATTTT. V usage is TRBV11-2 and J usage is TRBJ2-3, with D possibly TRBD2 on 7 matching bases. The CDR3 contains 16 residues. V was cut by 3 bases and J by 5 bases, with 18 bases left in between. Germline-derived CDR1 and CDR2 are SGHAT and FQNNGV.

Here the CDR3 reads CASSLGTGRSYNEQFF. The CDR3 region has the DNA TGTGCCAGCAGCTTAGGGACAGGGCGATCCTACAATGAGCAGTTCTTC. The chain employs TRBV5-4 and TRBJ2-1, with 9 bases aligning to TRBD1. Germline V gives CDR1 SGHNT, CDR2 YYREEE (reference sequence). This CDR3 is built from 16 residues. V lost 2 bases and J lost 1; bases outside the gene matches: 4.

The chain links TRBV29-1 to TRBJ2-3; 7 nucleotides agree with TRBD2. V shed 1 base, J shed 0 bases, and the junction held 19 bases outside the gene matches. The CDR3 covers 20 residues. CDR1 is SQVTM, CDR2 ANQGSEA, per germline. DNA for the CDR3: TGCAGCGTTGAAGGGACTGGGGGTCGCGGGGGACCTTCTAGCACAGATACGCAGTATTTT. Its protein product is CSVEGTGGRGGPSSTDTQYF.

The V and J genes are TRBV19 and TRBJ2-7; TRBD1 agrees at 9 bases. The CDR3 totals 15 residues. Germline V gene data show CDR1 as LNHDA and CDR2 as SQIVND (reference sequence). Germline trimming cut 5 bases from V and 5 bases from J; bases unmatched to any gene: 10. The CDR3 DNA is TGTGCCAGTAGTGCCGCGGGACAGGGAGCCCACGAGCAGTACTTC. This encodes CASSAAGQGAHEQYF. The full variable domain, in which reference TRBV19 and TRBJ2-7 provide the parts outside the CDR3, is DGGITQSPKYLFRKEGQNVTLSCEQNLNHDAMYWYRQDPGQGLRLIYYSQIVNDFQKGDIAEGYSVSREKKESFPLTVTSAQKNPTAFYLCASSAAGQGAHEQYFGPGTRLTVT.

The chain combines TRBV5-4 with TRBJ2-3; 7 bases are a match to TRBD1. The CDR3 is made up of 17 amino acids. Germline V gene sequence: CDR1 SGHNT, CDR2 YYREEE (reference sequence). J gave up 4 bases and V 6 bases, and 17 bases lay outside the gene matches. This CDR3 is CASKRTGRPDIADTQYF. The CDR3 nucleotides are TGTGCCAGCAAAAGGACAGGAAGACCTGACATTGCAGATACGCAGTATTTT.

CDR3 amino acids: CASSPSTSGNTIYF. DNA of the CDR3: TGTGCCAGCAGCCCAAGTACCTCTGGAAACACCATATATTTT. This chain uses TRBV7-2 with TRBJ1-3; D is ambiguous. Germline V lookup: CDR1 SGHTA, CDR2 FQGNSA. The V end was cut by 5 bases, the J end by 0 bases, with 8 bases between. This CDR3 contains 14 residues.

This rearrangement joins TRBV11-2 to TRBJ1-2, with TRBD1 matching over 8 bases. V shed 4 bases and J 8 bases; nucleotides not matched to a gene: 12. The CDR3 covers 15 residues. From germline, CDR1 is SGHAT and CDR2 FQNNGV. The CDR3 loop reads CASSWTGPNQWGYTF. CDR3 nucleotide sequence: TGTGCCAGCAGCTGGACAGGGCCAAATCAGTGGGGCTACACCTTC.

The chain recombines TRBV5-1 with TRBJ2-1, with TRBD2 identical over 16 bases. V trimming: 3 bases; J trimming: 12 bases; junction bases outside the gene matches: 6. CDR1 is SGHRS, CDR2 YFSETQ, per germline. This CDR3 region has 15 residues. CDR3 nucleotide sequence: TGCGCCAGCAGCTCCGGGACTAGCGGGGGGGCCGGGCAGTTCTTC. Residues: CASSSGTSGGAGQFF.

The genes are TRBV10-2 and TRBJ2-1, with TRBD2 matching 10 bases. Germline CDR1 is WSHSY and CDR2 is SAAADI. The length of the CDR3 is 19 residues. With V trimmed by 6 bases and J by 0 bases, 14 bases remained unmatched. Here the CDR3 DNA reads TGCGCCAGCAGCGGGGCGGCTAGCGGGGGAGAGAGCTCCTACAATGAGCAGTTCTTC. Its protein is CASSGAASGGESSYNEQFF.

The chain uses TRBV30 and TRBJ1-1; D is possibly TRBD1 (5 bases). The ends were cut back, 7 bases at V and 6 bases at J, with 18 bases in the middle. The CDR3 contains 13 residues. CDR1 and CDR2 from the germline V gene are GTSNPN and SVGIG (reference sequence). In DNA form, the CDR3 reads TGTGCCTTACGGGGCGGAAAGGACTCTGAAGCTTTCTTT. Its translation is CALRGGKDSEAFF.

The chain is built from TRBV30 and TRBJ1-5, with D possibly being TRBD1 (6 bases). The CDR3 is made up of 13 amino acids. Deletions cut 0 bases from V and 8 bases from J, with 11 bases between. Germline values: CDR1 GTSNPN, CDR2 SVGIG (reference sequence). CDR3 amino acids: CAWSVDRHKPQHF. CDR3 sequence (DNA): TGTGCCTGGAGTGTAGACAGGCATAAGCCCCAGCATTTT.